This TCR beta chain was found in a study of cytomegalovirus exposure and HLA in healthy donors. This clone was seen a few times. The V gene's germline CDR1 is SEHNR and CDR2 FQNEAQ (reference sequence). After removal of 6 bases from V and 6 bases from J, the junction contained 11 bases not matched to a gene. The CDR3 consists of 16 residues. 13 Jbeta primers and 60 Vbeta primers were used for the PCR. Sequenced by immunoSEQ multiplex PCR; TCRdb stores in-frame clones only, minus some. The table records 120,000 to 150,000 clones, 60% to 85% of them present only once. The chain recombines TRBV7-9 with TRBJ2-2, with 9 positions matching TRBD1. The source is a man aged 35-49 years in good health and CMV-seropositive. Sequencing was done on a sample of PBMCs. The CDR3 spells CASRDSGTGRAGELFF. The CDR3 DNA sequence: TGTGCCAGCAGAGATTCCGGGACAGGGCGGGCCGGGGAGCTGTTTTTT.